This T cell receptor beta chain was identified during a study of post-analysis software for immune sequencing data. The CDR3 runs to 14 residues. CDR1 is DFQATT, CDR2 SNEGSKA, per germline (reference sequence). V was clipped by 3 bases and J by 10 bases; unmatched bases: 5. The TCR beta cDNA libraries carried unique molecular identifiers. TCRdb independently ran MiXCR on the PCR reads; one entry per CDR3 protein. Among 600,000 to 750,000 distinct CDR3 sequences listed, more than 50% were seen once. Study-wide findings and caveats: Patients carried several TRBV segments more frequently than controls did, and TRBV5-6, TRBV5-1 and TRBV20-1 were among them.

This clonotype has just a few counts. Its specificity is unknown. The TCR originated in a girl under 10 years old with multiple sclerosis. The V and J genes are TRBV20-1 and TRBJ2-3; the match to TRBD2 covers 15 bases. Sequenced sample: blood. CDR3 sequence reads: CSARGTSGRHAQYF. The CDR3 DNA sequence: TGCAGTGCTAGGGGGACTAGCGGGAGGCACGCGCAGTATTTT.